This record concerns one T cell receptor (beta chain) sequence. What it recognizes is unknown. A single record per CDR3 protein comes from TCRdb applying MiXCR to the 5' RACE reads. This sample has 100,000 to 150,000 distinct CDR3 sequences; about a sixth occur once, and the top ten carry 4.5% to 6.5%. The entry originates in a study of T-cell memory formation after mild COVID-19. Study-wide context: Among the donors, TCR clusters were largely specific to each donor.

Study findings and constraints: Some responding clones appeared in pre-infection memory, suggesting cross-reactive memory joined.

This CDR3 contains 15 residues. Germline V gives CDR1 LGHNA, CDR2 YNFKEQ. The V gene is TRBV4-2, the J gene TRBJ2-7; 12 bases match TRBD1. Sequencing was done on a sample of PBMCs or a T cell subset sorted from them (not recorded which). This receptor was obtained from a man aged 18 to 29 who had mild COVID-19 (a few samples of this study predate the infection). Cell type and time point are not known. CDR3 loop: CASSPTGTGGYEEYV. CDR3 sequence (DNA): TGTGCCAGCAGCCCAACTGGGACAGGGGGCTACGAGGAGTACGTC.